The entry below gives a single TCR beta chain sequence along with its context. Its antigen is currently unknown. The protocol was immunoSEQ multiplex PCR, while the TCRdb copy is restricted to in-frame clones and leaves out a portion. The repertoire holds roughly 380,000 clones, 87% seen once, with approximately 3.6% in the top ten. Treatment here: some 20 received Ad26.COV2.S at low or high dose, single or two shots; 5 received placebo; per-sample allocation not given. Specimen acquisition occurred on day 63 following the initial vaccine or placebo injection. Donor was an adult aged 18-55 years in Boston. The record originates from a study of Ad26.COV2.S vaccination and SARS-CoV-2 variants. General observations from the study: Placebo recipients and vaccine recipients were similar in non-spike TCR breadth.

CDR3 length: 12 amino acids. Germline V gives CDR1 SEHNR, CDR2 FQNEAQ (reference sequence). V was cut by 1 base and J by 14 bases, with 12 bases left in between. This sequence joins TRBV7-9 and TRBJ2-1, with D perhaps matching TRBD1 or TRBD2 (6 bases each). The sequence came from a person between 18 and 65 years old who received the Ad26.COV2.S COVID-19 vaccine or a placebo. The sample in question was peripheral blood, obtained in a trial of Ad26.COV2.S vaccine versus placebo. The CDR3 sequence is CASSLDDRREFF. CDR3 DNA sequence: TGTGCCAGCAGCTTAGACGACAGGAGGGAGTTCTTC.